Shown below are 30 T cell receptor beta chains from a single sample sequenced in a study of breast tumors, draining lymph nodes, adjacent tissues. Each CDR3 protein gets one entry after TCRdb re-called the multiplex PCR reads with MiXCR. The profile covers fewer than 300,000 distinct CDR3 sequences, with about 34% appearing a single time and about 1.4% taken by the ten largest. Axillary draining lymph nodes of breast cancer patients supplied the node samples. Sequenced sample: axillary lymph node tissue. Receptors originate from a female donor with breast cancer. Some clones in this sample may be carry-over from other donors' samples.

This clonotype was detected ten times or more. The chain couples TRBV4-1 to TRBJ2-1; 11 bases are shared with TRBD2. Germline V gives CDR1 MGHRA, CDR2 YSYEKL. V shed 3 bases, J shed 5 bases, and the junction held 9 bases outside the gene matches. There are 17 residues in the CDR3. The CDR3 bases are TGCGCCAGCAGCCACGTTAGCGGGAGGGCCGTACACAATGAGCAGTTCTTC. It yields the protein CASSHVSGRAVHNEQFF.

Note on this clonotype: A much larger clone sits a single nucleotide away, making a read error possible. The CDR3 sequence: CASTDPEGSEQFF. DNA for the CDR3: TGTGCCAGCACTGACCCGGAGGGCTCTGAGCAGTTCTTC. The chain couples TRBV12-3 or TRBV12-4 to TRBJ2-1; D perhaps matches TRBD2 (6 bases). The CDR3 extends over 13 amino acids. V was clipped by 7 bases and J by 9 bases, with 16 bases between them.

The table lists this clonotype with many counts. The chain recombines TRBV4-1 with TRBJ2-7, with D perhaps matching TRBD2 (6 bases). This CDR3 is built from 15 residues. The V end lost 0 bases, the J end lost 6 bases, and 15 bases lay between the germline ends. Germline CDR1 is MGHRA and CDR2 is YSYEKL. CDR3: CASSQDWGLRSEQYF. CDR3 sequence (DNA): TGCGCCAGCAGCCAAGATTGGGGACTCCGTTCCGAGCAGTACTTC.

This clonotype has a count of ten or more. This chain uses TRBV12-3 or TRBV12-4 with TRBJ1-2, with 9 bases fitting TRBD1. The J segment lost 7 bases and the V segment lost 5 bases, leaving 5 bases of the junction unmatched. The CDR3 runs 13 residues. The CDR3 DNA sequence: TGTGCCAGCAGTCAAGGACAGGGGTCTGGCTACACCTTC. Residues: CASSQGQGSGYTF.

This clonotype was recorded many times. The chain uses TRBV5-6 and TRBJ2-3; no firm D call. Per the germline V gene, CDR1 is SGHDT and CDR2 is YYEEEE. Trimming left V 4 bases short and J 0 bases short, with 9 bases between. This CDR3 is 14 amino acids long. CDR3 residues: CASSPYYSTDTQYF. As DNA, the CDR3 is TGTGCCAGCAGCCCCTATTATAGCACAGATACGCAGTATTTT.

This clonotype was seen many times. The rearrangement links TRBV7-2 to TRBJ2-7; 9 nucleotides match TRBD2. CDR3 length: 14 residues. Trimming removed 5 bases from V and 2 bases from J; junction bases left unmatched: 4. Germline CDR1 is SGHTA and CDR2 is FQGNSA. The CDR3 protein is CASSMTSGPYEQYF. The CDR3 DNA follows: TGTGCCAGCAGCATGACTAGCGGTCCCTACGAGCAGTACTTC.

This clonotype was seen a handful of times. One end of the junction is discordant with germline, which a read error may explain. V gene TRBV6-1 combines with J gene TRBJ1-5, with 9 bases fitting TRBD1. The CDR3 is made up of 16 amino acids. CDR1 MNHNS and CDR2 SASEGT come from the germline V gene. This chain's CDR3 is CASSQAQGAPHQPQHF. The DNA of the CDR3 is TGTGCCAGCAGTCAAGCACAGGGGGCCCCCCATCAGCCCCAGCATTTT.

This clonotype was seen at least ten times. This chain connects TRBV6-6 to TRBJ2-2; 8 bases agree with TRBD2. The V and J ends lost 6 bases and 7 bases, in that order; junction bases with no gene match: 13. Germline assignment: CDR1 MNHNY and CDR2 SVGAGI (reference sequence). The CDR3 is 16 amino acids. CDR3 bases: TGTGCCAGCAGACAACTAGCGGAAGGAGGGAACGGGGAGCTGTTTTTT. Translation: CASRQLAEGGNGELFF.

This clonotype was detected many times. V is TRBV20-1 and J is TRBJ1-2; 7 bases align to TRBD1. The V gene end was trimmed by 4 bases and the J gene end by 4 bases; junction bases not matched to a gene: 3. CDR3 length equals 12 residues. The germline gives CDR1 DFQATT, CDR2 SNEGSKA (reference sequence). The CDR3 bases are TGCAGTGCTAAGACAGGGCCCTATGGCTACACCTTC. This codes for CSAKTGPYGYTF.

V is TRBV24-1 and J is TRBJ1-2, with 8 bases aligning to TRBD1. Germline CDR1 is KGHDR and CDR2 is SFDVKD. J gave up 0 bases and V 4 bases, and 3 bases lay outside the gene matches. The CDR3 runs to 15 residues. The CDR3, as DNA: TGTGCCACCAGTGACGTACAGGGGGCTAACTATGGCTACACCTTC. Encoded protein: CATSDVQGANYGYTF.

This clonotype was observed at least ten times. This sequence joins TRBV20-1 and TRBJ2-2, with 9 positions matching TRBD2. J was trimmed by 4 bases and V by 3 bases; bases with no gene match: 3. The CDR3 contains 14 residues. The germline V gene encodes CDR1 DFQATT and CDR2 SNEGSKA (reference sequence). The CDR3, as DNA: TGCAGTGCTAGTGGTAGCGGGGGCACCGGGGAGCTGTTTTTT. Translating it yields CSASGSGGTGELFF.

This clonotype has ten or more counts. A much bigger clone sits one base away, suggesting this may be a read error. The V gene is TRBV14, the J gene TRBJ1-6; a weak D match, TRBD1 (5 bases). This CDR3 spans 14 amino acids. CDR1 is SGHDN, CDR2 FVKESK, per germline. The V end was cut by 2 bases, the J end by 11 bases, with 13 bases between. Here the CDR3 reads CASSQTGRNPPLHF. As DNA, the CDR3 is TGTGCCAGCAGCCAAACAGGAAGGAATCCACCCCTCCACTTT.

Many counts were recorded for this clonotype. The gene calls are TRBV7-2 and TRBJ2-3, with TRBD2 matching 8 bases. The CDR3 is 16 amino acids. Trimming removed 1 base from V and 3 bases from J; junction bases left unmatched: 6. Germline CDR1 is SGHTA and CDR2 is FQGNSA. In nucleotides, the CDR3 is TGTGCCAGCAGCTTAGAGCGGCGGGAGGCGACAGATACGCAGTATTTT. This translates into CASSLERREATDTQYF. Filled out from reference TRBV7-2 and TRBJ2-3, the complete variable domain reads GAGVSQSPSNKVTEKGKDVELRCDPISGHTALYWYRQSLGQGLEFLIYFQGNSAPDKSGLPSDRFSAERTGGSVSTLTIQRTQQEDSAVYLCASSLERREATDTQYFGPGTRLTVL.

The rearrangement links TRBV10-2 to TRBJ2-1; D unresolved. V was trimmed by 7 bases and J by 7 bases, leaving 11 bases between them. The length of the CDR3 is 12 residues. Germline CDR1 reads WSHSY; CDR2 reads SAAADI. The CDR3 DNA is TGCGCCAGCACAGATCAGTGGAATGAGCAGTTCTTC. It codes for CASTDQWNEQFF.

The chain joins TRBV11-2 to TRBJ1-4; TRBD1 matches 7 bases. Per the germline V gene, CDR1 is SGHAT and CDR2 is FQNNGV. V trimming: 3 bases; J trimming: 4 bases; junction bases outside the gene matches: 5. CDR3 size: 15 residues. In DNA, the CDR3 is TGTGCCAGCAGCTTTCGAGGACAGGTTAATGAAAAACTGTTTTTT. Translation gives CASSFRGQVNEKLFF.

This clonotype showed up just a few times. A much larger clonotype is one base distant, so this may be a read error. The rearrangement uses TRBV20-1 and TRBJ1-5; 10 nucleotides line up with TRBD1. CDR1 DFQATT and CDR2 SNEGSKA come from the germline V gene (reference sequence). The CDR3 is 17 amino acids. Germline trimming cut 1 base from V and 8 bases from J; bases unmatched to any gene: 14. The chain's CDR3 is CSARGGGTGAGSEPQHF. For the CDR3, the DNA is TGCAGTGCTAGAGGGGGGGGGACAGGGGCGGGGAGTGAGCCCCAGCATTTT.

This clonotype was picked up many times. The rearrangement uses TRBV18 and TRBJ1-2, with 12 bases aligning to TRBD1. The germline CDR1 and CDR2 sequences are KGHSH and LQKENI. V gave up 4 bases and J gave up 6 bases; unmatched junction bases: 3. The CDR3 spans 14 residues. The DNA of the CDR3 is TGTGCCAGCTCACGAGGGACAGGGGGCGATGGCTACACCTTC. The encoded protein is CASSRGTGGDGYTF.

This rearrangement joins TRBV6-2 or TRBV6-3 to TRBJ2-3, with 7 bases fitting TRBD2. Germline V gives CDR1 MNHEY, CDR2 SVGEGT. J gave up 10 bases and V 0 bases, and 13 bases lay outside the gene matches. CDR3 length equals 16 residues. The CDR3 nucleotides read TGTGCCAGCAGTTACTCGAATATCGGGACTAAGTTAGCGCAGTATTTT. It translates to CASSYSNIGTKLAQYF.

The V and J genes are TRBV6-2 or TRBV6-3 and TRBJ2-6; 7 bases line up with TRBD1. Germline V gene lookup returns CDR1 MNHEY and CDR2 SVGEGT. The V and J ends lost 2 bases and 4 bases, in that order; junction bases with no gene match: 2. CDR3 length: 15 amino acids. The CDR3 DNA reads as TGTGCCAGCAGTTACGGGGGACAGGGGGCCAACGTCCTGACTTTC. Translation: CASSYGGQGANVLTF.

Ten or more counts support this clonotype. The V gene is TRBV14, the J gene TRBJ2-1; D is undetermined. Trimming pared 1 base from V and 10 bases from J, leaving 5 bases between. This CDR3 is 11 amino acids long. CDR1 and CDR2 (germline): SGHDN, FVKESK. CDR3 in amino acids: CASSQVYEQFF. CDR3 in DNA: TGTGCCAGCAGCCAAGTCTACGAGCAGTTCTTC. The entire variable domain, with the rest obtained from reference TRBV14 and TRBJ2-1, is as follows: EAGVTQFPSHSVIEKGQTVTLRCDPISGHDNLYWYRRVMGKEIKFLLHFVKESKQDESGMPNNRFLAERTGGTYSTLKVQPAELEDSGVYFCASSQVYEQFFGPGTRLTVL.

This clonotype occurred many times. This chain links TRBV20-1 with TRBJ2-3; 14 bases map to TRBD2. V was pared by 1 base and J by 3 bases, with 0 bases of the junction left unmatched. CDR3 length equals 15 residues. Germline V gives CDR1 DFQATT, CDR2 SNEGSKA (reference sequence). The DNA for the CDR3 is TGCAGTGCTAGAGGGACTAGCGGGAGGACAGATACGCAGTATTTT. Translating it yields CSARGTSGRTDTQYF.

The rearrangement uses TRBV9 and TRBJ2-2, with TRBD2 as a possible D gene (6 bases). The V and J ends lost 3 bases and 8 bases respectively, with 14 bases between them. From germline, CDR1 is SGDLS and CDR2 YYNGEE. The CDR3 sequence is 14 residues long. The CDR3, as DNA: TGTGCCAGCAGCGAGGGTGCGGGATCGGGGGAGCTGTTTTTT. This translates into CASSEGAGSGELFF.

The V and J genes are TRBV7-8 and TRBJ1-3, with TRBD1 matching 7 bases. V was pared by 5 bases and J by 1 base, with 5 bases of the junction left unmatched. The CDR3 is made up of 15 amino acids. Germline CDR1 SGHVS, CDR2 FQNEAQ. CDR3 residues: CASSAQGGSGNTIYF. The CDR3 nucleotides read TGTGCCAGCAGCGCCCAGGGGGGATCTGGAAACACCATATATTTT.

This clonotype was seen many times. V and J are TRBV19 and TRBJ1-4, with D unclear. Trimming shortened V by 3 bases and J by 7 bases, and 9 bases separated the two germline ends. The CDR3 has 13 residues. Germline values: CDR1 LNHDA, CDR2 SQIVND (reference sequence). CDR3 residues: CASSIRGGEKLFF. DNA for the CDR3: TGTGCCAGTAGTATCAGAGGAGGTGAAAAACTGTTTTTT.

As regards this clonotype: Possible read error: a much larger clone is one base away. No conserved phenylalanine or tryptophan is present at the end of the CDR3, so a read error is the likely explanation. The chain recombines TRBV5-1 with TRBJ2-7; D gene uncertain. V was pared by 0 bases and J by 1 base, with 14 bases between. This CDR3 has 16 residues. The germline gives CDR1 SGHRS, CDR2 YFSETQ. The CDR3 DNA follows: TGCGCCAGCAGCTTGGGGCCACACACCACTTCCTACGAGCAGTACTCC. Its protein is CASSLGPHTTSYEQYS.

This clonotype was seen at least ten times. The genes are TRBV9 and TRBJ1-3; D is unclear. The CDR3 covers 15 residues. CDR1 SGDLS and CDR2 YYNGEE come from the germline V gene. V lost 4 bases and J lost 0, with 11 bases in between. The CDR3 protein is CASSPSVSSGNTIYF. Here the CDR3 DNA reads TGTGCCAGCAGCCCTTCTGTCAGCTCTGGAAACACCATATATTTT. The full variable domain, completed using reference TRBV9 and TRBJ1-3, is DSGVTQTPKHLITATGQRVTLRCSPRSGDLSVYWYQQSLDQGLQFLIQYYNGEERAKGNILERFSAQQFPDLHSELNLSSLELGDSALYFCASSPSVSSGNTIYFGEGSWLTVV.

Remarks on this clonotype: An end of the junction differs from the germline gene, which may be a read error. CDR3: CASSLVPRSGGTDTQYF. The CDR3, as DNA: TGTGCTAGCAGCTTAGTCCCTCGGAGCGGGGGCACAGATACGCAGTATTTT. The rearrangement links TRBV7-3 to TRBJ2-3, with 7 bases matching TRBD2. In germline, CDR1 is SGHTA, CDR2 FQGTGA. The CDR3 runs to 17 residues.

In this sample, this clonotype turned up many times. V is TRBV3-1 and J is TRBJ1-4; D is uncertain. V lost 0 bases and J lost 8, with 4 bases in between. This CDR3 is 12 amino acids long. Germline CDR1 LGHDT, CDR2 YNNKEL (reference sequence). CDR3 loop: CASSQDREKLFF. In DNA form, the CDR3 reads TGTGCCAGCAGCCAAGACCGGGAAAAACTGTTTTTT.

There are many counts of this clonotype. This rearrangement joins TRBV6-1 to TRBJ2-3; D could derive from TRBD1 or TRBD2 (5 bases each). V dropped 10 bases and J dropped 4 bases, with 21 bases sitting between them. Germline CDR1 MNHNS, CDR2 SASEGT. The CDR3 covers 15 residues. DNA for the CDR3: TGTGCCATCTTCCGAGCATGGGGGAGCCCAGATACGCAGTATTTT. As protein: CAIFRAWGSPDTQYF.

This clonotype was counted once. The rearrangement uses TRBV18 and TRBJ2-2; D is possibly TRBD1 or TRBD2 (5 bases each). The CDR3 extends over 17 amino acids. V lost 6 bases to trimming and J lost 3 bases, with 20 bases between them. Germline V gene sequence: CDR1 KGHSH, CDR2 LQKENI. This chain's CDR3 is CASSRTTLGRDTGELFF. The CDR3, as DNA: TGTGCCAGCTCCCGAACCACGTTGGGACGGGACACCGGGGAGCTGTTTTTT.